The 22 T cell receptor beta chains given below trace back to one sample, sequenced in a study of monozygotic twins with inflammatory bowel disease. TCRdb reprocessed the 5' RACE reads, keeping one entry per CDR3 protein, no DNA. The sample includes 300,000 to 350,000 distinct CDR3 sequences. The sample taken for sequencing was blood. The source of these receptors is a human donor with ulcerative colitis or Crohn's disease, or a healthy co-twin of an affected twin (not recorded which).

V usage is TRBV10-3 and J usage is TRBJ2-7. Germline V lookup: CDR1 ENHRY, CDR2 SYGVKD. This CDR3 region has 15 residues. The CDR3 region is CAISESISETYEQYF.

The chain combines TRBV5-4 with TRBJ1-3; the D call of TRBD1 rests on TCRdb alone, since no DNA is present to check it. Germline CDR1 and CDR2: SGHNT and YYREEE (reference sequence). The CDR3 length is 14 residues. CDR3 sequence reads: CASSLYQGGNTIYF. Combining the CDR3 with reference TRBV5-4 and TRBJ1-3 gives the whole variable domain ETGVTQSPTHLIKTRGQQVTLRCSSQSGHNTVSWYQQALGQGPQFIFQYYREEENGRGNFPPRFSGLQFPNYSSELNVNALELDDSALYLCASSLYQGGNTIYFGEGSWLTVV.

This chain joins TRBV10-3 and TRBJ2-7; absent DNA, TCRdb's TRBD2 call cannot be checked. CDR3 size: 12 residues. Germline CDR1 is ENHRY and CDR2 is SYGVKD. The CDR3 sequence is CAISPSFYEQYF.

The chain combines TRBV5-1 with TRBJ1-1. In germline, CDR1 is SGHRS, CDR2 YFSETQ. The CDR3 is 14 residues long. CDR3 sequence reads: CASSLAKTDTEAFF.

The chain recombines TRBV20-1 with TRBJ2-3; TCRdb reports TRBD2, a call that lacks DNA to check it against. CDR1 and CDR2 from the germline V gene are DFQATT and SNEGSKA (reference sequence). The CDR3 is made up of 13 amino acids. The CDR3 spells CSAKVAGADTQYF.

J is TRBJ1-5 and V is TRBV12-3 or TRBV12-4. CDR3 length: 17 residues. The CDR3 is CASSFRVQTYSNQPQHF.

The chain combines TRBV9 with TRBJ2-1; TCRdb proposes TRBD1, but this gene call is untestable without DNA. The CDR3 is 15 residues long. The germline gives CDR1 SGDLS, CDR2 YYNGEE. The CDR3 here is CASSVGGRGYNEQFF.

This sequence joins TRBV10-3 and TRBJ2-7. The CDR3 runs 13 residues. CDR1 and CDR2 (germline): ENHRY, SYGVKD. The CDR3 sequence is CATNRGRSDEQYF.

The chain couples TRBV20-1 to TRBJ2-7; checking the TCRdb D call of TRBD1 is not possible without DNA. The CDR3 consists of 13 residues. CDR1 and CDR2 (germline): DFQATT, SNEGSKA (reference sequence). This chain's CDR3 is CSAQIRGNYEQYF.

The CDR3 loop is CASSPREGGQRVETQYF. This chain connects TRBV7-8 to TRBJ2-5; TCRdb picks TRBD1, but there is no DNA to check that call. The CDR3 covers 17 residues. Germline values: CDR1 SGHVS, CDR2 FQNEAQ.

The V gene is TRBV5-1, the J gene TRBJ2-1; TCRdb's D call of TRBD2 is untestable without DNA. CDR1 and CDR2 (germline): SGHRS, YFSETQ. This CDR3 is 15 amino acids long. The CDR3 region is CASSYSGGGYNEQFF.

The chain's CDR3 is CASSVGVGYTEAFF. The rearrangement joins TRBV5-1 to TRBJ1-1. Germline loops: CDR1 SGHRS, CDR2 YFSETQ. This CDR3 has 14 amino acids.

This chain uses TRBV7-9 with TRBJ2-1; TCRdb's D call of TRBD1 is untestable without DNA. Germline CDR1 reads SEHNR; CDR2 reads FQNEAQ (reference sequence). The CDR3 runs to 15 residues. Here the CDR3 reads CASSPPGRLYNEQFF. Combining the CDR3 with reference TRBV7-9 and TRBJ2-1 gives the whole variable domain DTGVSQNPRHKITKRGQNVTFRCDPISEHNRLYWYRQTLGQGPEFLTYFQNEAQLEKSRLLSDRFSAERPKGSFSTLEIQRTEQGDSAMYLCASSPPGRLYNEQFFGPGTRLTVL.

The chain links TRBV20-1 to TRBJ2-4; the D call of TRBD2 rests on TCRdb alone, since no DNA is present to check it. Germline CDR1 is DFQATT and CDR2 is SNEGSKA (reference sequence). This CDR3 has 15 amino acids. The CDR3 sequence: CSATPWGEGSNIQYF.

The rearrangement uses TRBV27 and TRBJ1-1; TCRdb indicates TRBD1, and absent DNA this call remains unverified. The CDR3 totals 14 residues. Germline CDR1 is MNHEY and CDR2 is SMNVEV (reference sequence). CDR3 amino acids: CASSPGMGNTEAFF.

The rearrangement joins TRBV11-2 to TRBJ1-2; TCRdb calls TRBD1, which cannot be checked without DNA. Germline lookup yields CDR1 SGHAT and CDR2 FQNNGV. CDR3 size: 13 residues. The CDR3 protein is CASSSPGRRGYTF.

The chain recombines TRBV5-4 with TRBJ2-5; TCRdb's D call, TRBD1, is unchecked because there is no DNA. Germline V gene lookup returns CDR1 SGHNT and CDR2 YYREEE (reference sequence). This CDR3 is 15 amino acids long. The CDR3 protein is CASSLVNRGQETQYF.

V gene TRBV27 combines with J gene TRBJ2-1; no DNA is available, so the TRBD1 call from TCRdb remains unchecked. This CDR3 contains 13 residues. The V gene's germline CDR1 is MNHEY and CDR2 SMNVEV (reference sequence). CDR3: CASSYTGYNEQFF.

This chain links TRBV27 with TRBJ2-7; no DNA is available, so the TRBD2 call from TCRdb remains unchecked. The CDR3 is 15 amino acids. From germline, CDR1 is MNHEY and CDR2 SMNVEV (reference sequence). The CDR3 loop is CASAPTGPYFYEQYF.

V gene TRBV9 combines with J gene TRBJ1-5; the TCRdb D gene call, TRBD1, has no DNA to confirm it. The germline CDR1 and CDR2 sequences are SGDLS and YYNGEE. The CDR3 length is 15 residues. CDR3: CASSATGTGKDPQHF.

V usage is TRBV10-3 and J usage is TRBJ1-2; checking the TCRdb D call of TRBD1 is not possible without DNA. Germline V gives CDR1 ENHRY, CDR2 SYGVKD. The CDR3 consists of 13 residues. The CDR3 region is CAISGPDSYRYTF.

The chain joins TRBV3-1 to TRBJ2-5. Looked up from germline, CDR1 is LGHDT and CDR2 is YNNKEL (reference sequence). CDR3 length equals 14 residues. The CDR3 sequence is CASSQDGFTETQYF.